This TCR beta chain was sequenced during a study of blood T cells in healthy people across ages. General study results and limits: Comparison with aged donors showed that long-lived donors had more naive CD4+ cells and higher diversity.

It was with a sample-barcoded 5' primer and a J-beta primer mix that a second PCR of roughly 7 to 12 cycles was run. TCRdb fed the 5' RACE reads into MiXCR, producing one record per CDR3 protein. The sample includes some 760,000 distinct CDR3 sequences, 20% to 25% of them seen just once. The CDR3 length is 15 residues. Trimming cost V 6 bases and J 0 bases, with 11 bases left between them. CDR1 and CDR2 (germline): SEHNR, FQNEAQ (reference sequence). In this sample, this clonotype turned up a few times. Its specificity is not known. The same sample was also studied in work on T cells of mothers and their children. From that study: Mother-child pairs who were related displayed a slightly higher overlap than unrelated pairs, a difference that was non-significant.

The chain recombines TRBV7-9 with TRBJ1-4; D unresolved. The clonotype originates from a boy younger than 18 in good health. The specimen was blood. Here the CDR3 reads CASSRSSTTNEKLFF. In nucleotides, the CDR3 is TGTGCCAGCAGTCGCTCATCGACAACTAATGAAAAACTGTTTTTT.